This is a list of T cell receptor beta chains from one sample in a study of synovial regulatory T cells in juvenile arthritis. The table came from immunoSEQ multiplex PCR; TCRdb's copy has only in-frame clones and leaves some out. This sample lists roughly 9,200 clones; its ten largest clones have 0.8% to 0.95%. Sequencing was done on a sample of Treg cells from blood. These receptors came from a donor aged 2-35 years with juvenile idiopathic arthritis. The CDR3 runs from the conserved cysteine through the conserved F or W.

TRBV5-5	TRBJ1-2	CASSFVGSGYTF
TRBV7-2	TRBJ1-2	CASSPRKAPYGYTF
TRBV4-2	TRBJ2-6	CASSQLFPSSGANVLTF
TRBV5-1	TRBJ2-1	CASSFSREGLYNQQFF
TRBV6-1	TRBJ1-3	CASERDRGNTIYF
TRBV2	TRBJ1-5	CASSDRAGGYSNQPQHF
TRBV18	TRBJ1-3	CASSPTASGNTIYF
TRBV6-5	TRBJ1-3	CASSYRGGLGNTIYF
TRBV4-2	TRBJ1-5	CASSQVPEFNQPQHF
TRBV10-3	TRBJ2-1	CAISGLAGVDEQFF
TRBV9	TRBJ1-3	CASSLDRYSGNTIYF
TRBV5-1	TRBJ2-2	CASSLLAGELFF
TRBV6-1	TRBJ1-2	CASRETAAFNYGYTF
TRBV4-1	TRBJ1-2	CASSGQGLGGYTF
TRBV19	TRBJ2-2	CASSIAGGGELFF
TRBV5-8	TRBJ1-1	CASSFLGFPLNTEAFF
TRBV15	TRBJ2-7	CATSRVGGVYEQYF
TRBV5-8	TRBJ1-5	CASSPGQGAWGNQPQHF
TRBV5-1	TRBJ2-4	CASSLGGDIQYF
TRBV15	TRBJ1-1	CATRYGQVMNTEAFF
TRBV5-1	TRBJ2-5	CASRIAGAETQYF
TRBV5-6	TRBJ1-2	CASSLGDRQSYGYTF
TRBV5-1	TRBJ2-6	CASSSLPQGPFSSGANVLTF
TRBV5-6	TRBJ1-3	CASSPGHSGNTIYF
TRBV4-2	TRBJ2-4	CASSQQGPVQYF
TRBV6-6	TRBJ1-1	CASSSPGPRDTEAFF
TRBV7-9	TRBJ1-1	CASRHPRQGSEAFF
TRBV28	TRBJ1-2	CASSFTDYGYTF
TRBV28	TRBJ1-5	CASSPGTGNQPQHF
TRBV28	TRBJ2-1	CANTLSQGGWNEQFF
TRBV6-1	TRBJ1-5	CASSFVFQHF
TRBV6-1	TRBJ2-7	CASSGRFGTSAYEQYF
TRBV19	TRBJ1-5	CASSITGRNNQPQHF
TRBV4-1	TRBJ1-6	CASSHDSRGTALHF
TRBV5-1	TRBJ1-2	CASSLERMNYGYTF
TRBV21-1	TRBJ1-1	CASSKVGEVWGNTEAFF
TRBV2	TRBJ1-2	CASSAYRDRYTF
TRBV6-5	TRBJ2-7	CASSSSGRGSYEQYF
TRBV7-7	TRBJ1-1	CASSLDHSGEAFF
TRBV5-6	TRBJ2-7	CASSLGLMRYEQYF
TRBV2	TRBJ2-6	CASSLPGFGAGANVLTF
TRBV5-5	TRBJ1-5	CASSLFPGAQPQHF